This T cell receptor (beta chain) is drawn from a study of control samples from healthy donors and cancer patients. Germline V gene data show CDR1 as PRHDT and CDR2 as FYEKMQ (reference sequence). Trimming left V 5 bases short and J 2 bases short, with 13 bases between. The CDR3 is 14 amino acids. The method was immunoSEQ multiplex PCR; TCRdb's version includes in-frame clones alone and lacks a portion of them. The sample holds roughly 190,000 clones, roughly nine tenths seen once. This clonotype originated in a man younger than 45 in good health. The V call is TRBV13, the J call TRBJ2-7; D possibly uses TRBD1 or TRBD2 (5 bases each). Sequences were obtained from blood. In DNA, the CDR3 is TGTGCCAGCAGCCCGAGGGACGGGGCCTACGAGCAGTACTTC. Translated: CASSPRDGAYEQYF.